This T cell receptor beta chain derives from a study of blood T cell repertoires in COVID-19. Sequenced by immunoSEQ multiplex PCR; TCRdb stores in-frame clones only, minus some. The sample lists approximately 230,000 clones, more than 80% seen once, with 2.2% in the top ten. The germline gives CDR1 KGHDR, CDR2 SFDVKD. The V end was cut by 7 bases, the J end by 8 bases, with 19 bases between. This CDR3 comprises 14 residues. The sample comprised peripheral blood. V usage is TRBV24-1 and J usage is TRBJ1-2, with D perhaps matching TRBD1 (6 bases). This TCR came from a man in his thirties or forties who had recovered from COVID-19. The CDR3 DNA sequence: TGTGCCACCAGAGCGGGGCCCAGGGGATTAGGCTACACCTTC. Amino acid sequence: CATRAGPRGLGYTF.